Listed below are T cell receptor beta chains from one sample, sequenced in a study of cytomegalovirus exposure and HLA in healthy donors. Method: immunoSEQ multiplex PCR; TCRdb's copy keeps in-frame clones and lacks some. This sample's clone table lists some 72,000 clones. The sequenced sample consisted of PBMCs. All receptors come from a boy younger than 18 in good health and CMV-seronegative. Each CDR3 is given with its conserved first and last residue. A D gene is named only where the DNA matches it firmly.

>TRBV4-3|NA|TRBJ1-1
TGCGCCAGCAGCCAAGGGAGGAACACTGAAGCTTTCTTT
CASSQGRNTEAFF
>TRBV7-2|TRBD2|TRBJ2-5
TGTGCCAGCAGCTATAATAGCGGGATCAGGTGGGCCCAGTACTTC
CASSYNSGIRWAQYF
>TRBV19|TRBD1|TRBJ2-7
TGTGCCAGTAGTGCCCTGACAGGGAACGAGCAGTACTTC
CASSALTGNEQYF
>TRBV7-2|TRBD2|TRBJ2-7
TGTGCCAGCAGCAAAAATGCGGGAGAGTCCTACGAGCAGTACTTC
CASSKNAGESYEQYF
>TRBV19|TRBD1|TRBJ2-7
TGTGCCAGTAGTCATTACCAGGGGGTTCACTACGAGCAGTACTTC
CASSHYQGVHYEQYF
>TRBV9|NA|TRBJ1-2
TGTGCCAGCAGCGTAGACCACGGAGGTTACTATGGCTACACCTTC
CASSVDHGGYYGYTF
>TRBV4-1|NA|TRBJ1-2
TGCGCCAGCAGCCAAGATAGAACGGGCTATGGCTACACCTTC
CASSQDRTGYGYTF
>TRBV5-1|TRBD2|TRBJ2-1
TGCGCCAGCAGCTTCCCCGCTGAGGGGCGGCACGGGACTAGATTTATCAATGAGCAGTTCTTC
CASSFPAEGRHGTRFINEQFF
>TRBV6-5|NA|TRBJ2-1
TGTGCCAGCAGTTACTCCCGCGGGGTGAACAATGAGCAGTTCTTC
CASSYSRGVNNEQFF
>TRBV5-6|NA|TRBJ1-5
TGTGCCAGCAGCTCAGGTCTACAGGCATTGGGGCGCAATCAGCCCCAGCATTTT
CASSSGLQALGRNQPQHF
>TRBV6-1|NA|TRBJ1-1
TGTGCCAGCAGTGAACTGGGGGCGGACGGCGAAGCTTTCTTT
CASSELGADGEAFF
>TRBV4-2|TRBD2|TRBJ2-3
TGTGCCAGCAGCCACCTCAACGCGGGAGAAGATACGCAGTATTTT
CASSHLNAGEDTQYF
>TRBV18|NA|TRBJ2-5
TGTGCCAGCTCACCCCCTACTGAAGAGACCCAGTACTTC
CASSPPTEETQYF
>TRBV2|NA|TRBJ1-4
TGTGCCAGCAGTAGGACAGAACTCCATGAAAAACTGTTTTTT
CASSRTELHEKLFF
>TRBV1|NA|TRBJ1-2
TGCACCAGCAGCCAGATCGATCTCGATGGACAGGGGGCGCACAACTATGGCTACACCTTC
CTSSQIDLDGQGAHNYGYTF
>TRBV6-5|TRBD1|TRBJ2-7
TGTGCCAGCAGTTACTCGACAGGGGGCGTCTCCTACGAGCAGTACTTC
CASSYSTGGVSYEQYF
>TRBV28|TRBD1|TRBJ1-1
TGTGCCAGCACCTTGGGGACAGTGAACACTGAAGCTTTCTTT
CASTLGTVNTEAFF
>TRBV7-2|NA|TRBJ2-7
TGTGCCAGCAGCTTAGTTGGTAGCGGACCCTACGAGCAGTACTTC
CASSLVGSGPYEQYF
>TRBV4-1|NA|TRBJ1-4
TGCGCCAGCAGCCCTCTGGACTTGTCTAATGAAAAACTGTTTTTT
CASSPLDLSNEKLFF
>TRBV19|TRBD2|TRBJ2-7
TGTGCCAGTAGTATCTTCCTAGCGGGAGGGAACGAGCAGTACTTC
CASSIFLAGGNEQYF
>TRBV29-1|NA|TRBJ2-5
TGCAGCGGGAAGACTGAGACCCAGTACTTC
CSGKTETQYF
>TRBV5-1|TRBD2|TRBJ2-1
TGCGCCAGCGTCCCCGGGACTAGCGGGAGTCTTGAGCAGTTCTTC
CASVPGTSGSLEQFF
>TRBV10-3|NA|TRBJ1-4
TGTGCCATCAGAGACAGCGCAACTAATGAAAAACTGTTTTTT
CAIRDSATNEKLFF
>TRBV29-1|NA|TRBJ2-7
TGCAGCGTTGAAGAAGGAGAATACGAGCAGTACTTC
CSVEEGEYEQYF
>TRBV6-6|TRBD1|TRBJ2-3
TGTGCCAGCAGTTACGGCGGGACAGGGAAGGAAGATACGCAGTATTTT
CASSYGGTGKEDTQYF
>TRBV19|TRBD2|TRBJ2-3
TGTGCCAGTAGTATCTCGGGGGGAGGTACGCAGTATTTT
CASSISGGGTQYF
>TRBV30|NA|TRBJ1-1
TGTGCCTGGGGGGGGTTAGGCCCTGAAGCTTTCTTT
CAWGGLGPEAFF
>TRBV6-1|TRBD1|TRBJ2-3
TGTGCCAGCAGTAACCGGGACAGGGGCACAGATACGCAGTATTTT
CASSNRDRGTDTQYF
>TRBV6-1|TRBD1|TRBJ1-1
TGTGCCAGCAGGGGACAGGTCGGGACTGAAGCTTTCTTT
CASRGQVGTEAFF
>TRBV6-6|TRBD1|TRBJ1-2
TGTGCCAGCAGCTCGCAGGGACAGGGATTAGACTACACCTTC
CASSSQGQGLDYTF
>TRBV15|NA|TRBJ2-5
TGTGCCACCAGCAGAGCTAACGAAGAGACCCAGTACTTC
CATSRANEETQYF
>TRBV5-4|TRBD1|TRBJ1-1
TGTGCCAGCAGCTTGGGGGGCAGGGGGCGATCTGAAGATTTCTTT
CASSLGGRGRSEDFF
>TRBV20-1|NA|TRBJ2-1
TGCAGCGCCTCGAGGGTCAGGGAGCAGTTCTTC
CSASRVREQFF
>TRBV19|TRBD2|TRBJ2-1
TGTGCCAGTAGTACGGATCTCGGGACTAGCGGAGCTGAGCAGTTCTTC
CASSTDLGTSGAEQFF